One and the same sample provided the 9 T cell receptor beta chains below, sequenced in a study of blood T cell repertoires in COVID-19. Libraries were prepared by immunoSEQ multiplex PCR; TCRdb keeps only in-frame clonotypes and omits some of them. The table lists about 47,000 clones, less than 85% of them singletons, with around 2.3% in the top ten. Sample: peripheral blood. These receptor sequences come from a man aged 50-60 years with acute or convalescent COVID-19.

This chain joins TRBV7-9 and TRBJ2-5; perhaps TRBD2 as D (6 bases). CDR3 length: 16 amino acids. The V and J ends lost 3 bases and 4 bases respectively, with 18 bases between them. Germline lookup yields CDR1 SEHNR and CDR2 FQNEAQ (reference sequence). The CDR3, as DNA: TGTGCCAGCAGCTTTGGTAGGAGGGAGGACGGAGAGACCCAGTACTTC. This sequence encodes CASSFGRREDGETQYF. The variable domain in full, with the rest retrieved from reference TRBV7-9 and TRBJ2-5, is DTGVSQNPRHKITKRGQNVTFRCDPISEHNRLYWYRQTLGQGPEFLTYFQNEAQLEKSRLLSDRFSAERPKGSFSTLEIQRTEQGDSAMYLCASSFGRREDGETQYFGPGTRLLVL.

This chain joins TRBV10-2 and TRBJ1-2; 8 bases are a match to TRBD1. V was clipped by 4 bases and J by 5 bases; unmatched bases: 6. From germline, CDR1 is WSHSY and CDR2 SAAADI. This CDR3 has 14 residues. The CDR3 bases are TGCGCCAGCAGTGCCGGGACAGGTATTTATGGCTACACCTTC. Its protein is CASSAGTGIYGYTF.

J is TRBJ2-7 and V is TRBV19; possibly TRBD1 for D (6 bases). CDR1 is LNHDA, CDR2 SQIVND, per germline (reference sequence). V gave up 4 bases and J gave up 0 bases, with 16 bases separating them. The CDR3 totals 16 residues. CDR3 amino acids: CASSKNREGGSYEQYF. The CDR3 DNA reads TGTGCCAGTAGTAAAAACAGGGAAGGGGGCTCCTACGAGCAGTACTTC.

The chain carries TRBV5-6 and TRBJ1-4; 9 nucleotides line up with TRBD1. The CDR3 consists of 14 residues. The V and J ends lost 4 bases and 8 bases, in that order; junction bases with no gene match: 6. Germline values: CDR1 SGHDT, CDR2 YYEEEE. CDR3 protein: CASSTGQGGEKLFF. DNA of the CDR3: TGTGCCAGCAGCACGGGACAGGGAGGGGAAAAACTGTTTTTT.

The CDR3 sequence is CASSASGSSYEQYF. The CDR3 nucleotides are TGTGCCAGCAGCGCGAGCGGGAGCTCCTACGAGCAGTACTTC. This chain connects TRBV6-5 to TRBJ2-7; 8 bases line up with TRBD2. This CDR3 region has 14 residues. V shed 6 bases and J 0 bases; nucleotides not matched to a gene: 4. Germline V gene lookup returns CDR1 MNHEY and CDR2 SVGAGI.

This chain joins TRBV11-2 and TRBJ1-2; a possible D gene is TRBD1 (6 bases). The length of the CDR3 is 13 residues. Germline loops: CDR1 SGHAT, CDR2 FQNNGV. The V and J ends lost 0 bases and 8 bases respectively, with 10 bases between them. The CDR3 region is CASSLEGRGGYTF. The CDR3 DNA reads TGTGCCAGCAGCTTAGAGGGAAGGGGGGGCTACACCTTC.

CDR3 loop: CASSLAFADNSPLHF. The CDR3 DNA sequence: TGTGCCAGCAGCTTAGCGTTCGCAGATAATTCACCCCTCCACTTT. The chain uses TRBV7-6 and TRBJ1-6; D gene unclear. Germline V gene sequence: CDR1 SGHVS, CDR2 FNYEAQ. This CDR3 has 15 residues. V lost 0 bases, J lost 5 bases, and 8 bases lay in between.

This rearrangement joins TRBV30 to TRBJ1-3; D unclear. The V gene's germline CDR1 is GTSNPN and CDR2 SVGIG (reference sequence). This CDR3 has 12 amino acids. V dropped 0 bases and J dropped 4 bases, with 4 bases sitting between them. The CDR3 nucleotides are TGTGCCTGGAGTGTACTAGGAAACACCATATATTTT. It codes for CAWSVLGNTIYF.

The chain employs TRBV2 and TRBJ2-7; D call uncertain. The CDR3 is 12 amino acids. The ends were cut back, 4 bases at V and 3 bases at J, with 7 bases in the middle. The V gene's germline CDR1 is SNHLY and CDR2 FYNNEI. CDR3: CASSVEYYEQYF. The CDR3 DNA is TGTGCCAGCAGTGTGGAGTACTACGAGCAGTACTTC.